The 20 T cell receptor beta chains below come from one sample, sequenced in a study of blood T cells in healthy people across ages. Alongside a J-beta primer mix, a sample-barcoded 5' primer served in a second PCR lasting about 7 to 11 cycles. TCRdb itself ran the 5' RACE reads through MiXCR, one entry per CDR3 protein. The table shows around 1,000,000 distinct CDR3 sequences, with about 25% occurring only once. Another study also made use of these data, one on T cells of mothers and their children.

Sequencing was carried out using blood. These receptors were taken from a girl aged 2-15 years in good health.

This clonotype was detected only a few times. CDR3 nucleotide sequence: TGCAGCGTAGCCGAAGGGCGCACTAATGAAAAACTGTTTTTT. It encodes CSVAEGRTNEKLFF. This chain joins TRBV29-1 and TRBJ1-4; D is ambiguous. CDR1 SQVTM and CDR2 ANQGSEA come from the germline V gene. The V gene lost 6 bases and the J gene lost 2 bases, with 13 bases spanning the gap. The CDR3 is made up of 14 amino acids.

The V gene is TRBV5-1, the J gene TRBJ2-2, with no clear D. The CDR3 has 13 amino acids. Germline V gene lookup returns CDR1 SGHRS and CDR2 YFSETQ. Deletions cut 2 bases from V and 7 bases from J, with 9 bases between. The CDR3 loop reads CASSLAPSGELFF. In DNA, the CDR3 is TGCGCCAGCAGCTTAGCGCCGAGCGGGGAGCTGTTTTTT.

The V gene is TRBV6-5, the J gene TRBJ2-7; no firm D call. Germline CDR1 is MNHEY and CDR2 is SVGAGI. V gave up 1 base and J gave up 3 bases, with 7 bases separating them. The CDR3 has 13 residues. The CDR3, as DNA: TGTGCCAGCAGTTACTTCCCAGGCTACGAGCAGTACTTC. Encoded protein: CASSYFPGYEQYF.

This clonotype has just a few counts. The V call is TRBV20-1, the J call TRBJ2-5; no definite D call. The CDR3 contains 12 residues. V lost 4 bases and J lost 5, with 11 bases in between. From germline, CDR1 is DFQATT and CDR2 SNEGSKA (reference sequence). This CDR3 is CSAMDLFETQYF. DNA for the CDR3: TGCAGTGCTATGGATCTTTTTGAGACCCAGTACTTC.

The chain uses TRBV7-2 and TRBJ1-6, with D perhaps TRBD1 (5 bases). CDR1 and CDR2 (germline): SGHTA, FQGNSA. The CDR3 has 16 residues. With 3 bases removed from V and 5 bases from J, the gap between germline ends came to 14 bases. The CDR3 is CASSFLGHLNNSPLHF. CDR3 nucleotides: TGTGCCAGCAGCTTCTTAGGACACCTTAATAATTCACCCCTCCACTTT.

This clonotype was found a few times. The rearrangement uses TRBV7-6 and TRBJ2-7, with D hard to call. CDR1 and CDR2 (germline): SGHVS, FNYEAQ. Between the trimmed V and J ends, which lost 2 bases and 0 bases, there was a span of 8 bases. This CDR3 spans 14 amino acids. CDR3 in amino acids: CASSLHEDSYEQYF. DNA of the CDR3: TGTGCCAGCAGCTTACATGAGGACTCCTACGAGCAGTACTTC.

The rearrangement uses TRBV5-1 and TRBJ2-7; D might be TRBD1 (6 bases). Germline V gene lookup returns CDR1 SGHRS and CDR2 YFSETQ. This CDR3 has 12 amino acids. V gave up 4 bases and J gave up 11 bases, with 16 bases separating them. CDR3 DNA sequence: TGCGCCAGCAGCCCACATACAGGGAGTAAGTACTTC. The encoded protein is CASSPHTGSKYF. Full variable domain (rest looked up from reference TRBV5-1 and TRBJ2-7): KAGVTQTPRYLIKTRGQQVTLSCSPISGHRSVSWYQQTPGQGLQFLFEYFSETQRNKGNFPGRFSGRQFSNSRSEMNVSTLELGDSALYLCASSPHTGSKYFGPGTRLTVT.

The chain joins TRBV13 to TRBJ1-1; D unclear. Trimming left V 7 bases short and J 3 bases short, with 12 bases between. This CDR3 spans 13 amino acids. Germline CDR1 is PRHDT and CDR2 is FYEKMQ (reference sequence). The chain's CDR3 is CASTAAPDTEAFF. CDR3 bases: TGTGCCAGCACAGCGGCTCCGGACACTGAAGCTTTCTTT. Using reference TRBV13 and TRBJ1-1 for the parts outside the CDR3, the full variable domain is AAGVIQSPRHLIKEKRETATLKCYPIPRHDTVYWYQQGPGQDPQFLISFYEKMQSDKGSIPDRFSAQQFSDYHSELNMSSLELGDSALYFCASTAAPDTEAFFGQGTRLTVV.

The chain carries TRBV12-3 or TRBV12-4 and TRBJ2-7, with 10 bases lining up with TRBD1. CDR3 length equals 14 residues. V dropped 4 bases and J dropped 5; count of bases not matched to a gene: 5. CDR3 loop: CASSSGTGANEQYF. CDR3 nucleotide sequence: TGTGCCAGCAGTTCCGGGACAGGGGCAAACGAGCAGTACTTC.

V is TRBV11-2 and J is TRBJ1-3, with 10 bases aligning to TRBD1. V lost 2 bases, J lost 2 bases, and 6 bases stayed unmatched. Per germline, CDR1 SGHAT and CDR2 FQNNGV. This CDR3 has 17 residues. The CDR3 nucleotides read TGTGCCAGCAGCTTATGGACAGGGGGAGGCCCTGGAAACACCATATATTTT. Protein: CASSLWTGGGPGNTIYF. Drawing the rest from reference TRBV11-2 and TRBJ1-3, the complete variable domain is EAGVAQSPRYKIIEKRQSVAFWCNPISGHATLYWYQQILGQGPKLLIQFQNNGVVDDSQLPKDRFSAERLKGVDSTLKIQPAKLEDSAVYLCASSLWTGGGPGNTIYFGEGSWLTVV.

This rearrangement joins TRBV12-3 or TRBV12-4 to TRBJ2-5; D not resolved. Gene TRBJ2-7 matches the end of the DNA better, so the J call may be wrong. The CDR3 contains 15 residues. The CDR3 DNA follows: TGTGCCAGCAGTTTAATGTATGACTTCTCCTACGAGCAGTACTTC. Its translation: CASSLMYDFSYEQYF.

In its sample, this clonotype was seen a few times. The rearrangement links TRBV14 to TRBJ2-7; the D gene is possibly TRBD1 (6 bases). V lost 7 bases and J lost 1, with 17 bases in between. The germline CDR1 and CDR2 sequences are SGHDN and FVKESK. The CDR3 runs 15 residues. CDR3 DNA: TGTGCCAGCAAACCCCACGGGACACCTTCCTACGAGCAGTACTTC. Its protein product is CASKPHGTPSYEQYF.

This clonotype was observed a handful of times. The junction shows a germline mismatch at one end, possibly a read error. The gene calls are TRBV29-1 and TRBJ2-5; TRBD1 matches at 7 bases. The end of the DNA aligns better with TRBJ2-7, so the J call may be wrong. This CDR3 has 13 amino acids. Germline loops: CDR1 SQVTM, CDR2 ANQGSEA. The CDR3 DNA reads TGCAGCGGTGAAACAGGGGATCCCTACGAGCAGTACTTC. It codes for CSGETGDPYEQYF.

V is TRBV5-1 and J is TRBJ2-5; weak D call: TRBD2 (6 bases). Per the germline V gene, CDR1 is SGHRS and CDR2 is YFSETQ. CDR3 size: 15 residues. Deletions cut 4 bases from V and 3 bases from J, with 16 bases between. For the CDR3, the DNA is TGCGCCAGCAGCCGGAGTACCCCTAGCGAAGAGACCCAGTACTTC. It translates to CASSRSTPSEETQYF.

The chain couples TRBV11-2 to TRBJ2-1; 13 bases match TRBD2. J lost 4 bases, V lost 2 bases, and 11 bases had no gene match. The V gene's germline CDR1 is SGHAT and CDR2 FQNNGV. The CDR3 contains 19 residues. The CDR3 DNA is TGTGCCAGCAGCTTACGTCCGACTAGCGGGGGGCCCCCTTACAATGAGCAGTTCTTC. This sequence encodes CASSLRPTSGGPPYNEQFF.

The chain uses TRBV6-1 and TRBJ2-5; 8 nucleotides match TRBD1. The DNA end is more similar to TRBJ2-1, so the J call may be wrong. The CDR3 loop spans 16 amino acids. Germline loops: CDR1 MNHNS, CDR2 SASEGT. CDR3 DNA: TGTGCCAGCAGTGACTACGGGACAGGTCTTAACAATGAGCAGTTCTTC. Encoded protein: CASSDYGTGLNNEQFF.

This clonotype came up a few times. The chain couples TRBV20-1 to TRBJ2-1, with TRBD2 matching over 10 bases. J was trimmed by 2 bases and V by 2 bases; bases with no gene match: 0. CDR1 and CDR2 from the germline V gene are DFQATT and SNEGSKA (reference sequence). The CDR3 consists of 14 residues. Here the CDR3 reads CSARTSGTYNEQFF. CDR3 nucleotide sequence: TGCAGTGCTAGAACTAGCGGGACCTACAATGAGCAGTTCTTC.

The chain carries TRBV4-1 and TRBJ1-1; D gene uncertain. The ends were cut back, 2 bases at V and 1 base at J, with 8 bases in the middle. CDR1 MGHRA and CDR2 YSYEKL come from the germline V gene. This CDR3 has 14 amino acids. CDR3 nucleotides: TGCGCCAGCAGCCAACCCCTAGGGAACACTGAAGCTTTCTTT. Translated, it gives CASSQPLGNTEAFF.

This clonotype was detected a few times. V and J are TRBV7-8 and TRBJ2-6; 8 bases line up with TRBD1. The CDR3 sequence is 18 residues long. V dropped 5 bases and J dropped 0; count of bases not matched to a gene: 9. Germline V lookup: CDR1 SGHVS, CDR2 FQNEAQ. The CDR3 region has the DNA TGTGCCAGCAGCCTCCTGGGACAGGCAACCTCTGGGGCCAACGTCCTGACTTTC. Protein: CASSLLGQATSGANVLTF.

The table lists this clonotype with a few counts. The CDR3 spells CSAIRTRLEEQFF. CDR3 DNA: TGCAGTGCCATAAGGACCCGACTTGAGGAGCAGTTCTTC. The chain uses TRBV20-1 and TRBJ2-1; D call uncertain. V lost 6 bases and J 10 bases, leaving 19 bases between the germline ends. The germline V gene has CDR1 DFQATT and CDR2 SNEGSKA (reference sequence). This CDR3 has 13 amino acids.